These 18 T cell receptor beta chains were all obtained from the same sample, sequenced in a study of OX40 agonist ivuxolimab in advanced cancers. TCRdb's table, derived via immunoSEQ multiplex PCR, lists solely in-frame clones and lacks some. The table lists around 6,400 clones, around 80% of them singletons, with 20% to 25% in the top ten. Source: CD4+ or CD8+ T cells sorted from blood, taken in a trial of the OX40 agonist ivuxolimab. These receptors were collected from an adult with an advanced solid tumor such as melanoma, head and neck, liver or kidney cancer.

This chain joins TRBV2 and TRBJ1-2; the D gene is possibly TRBD1 (6 bases). CDR3 length: 13 residues. Trimming shortened V by 8 bases and J by 3 bases, and 13 bases separated the two germline ends. Germline assignment: CDR1 SNHLY and CDR2 FYNNEI. The CDR3 bases are TGTGCCAGCGTGGACAGAGAACACTATGGCTACACCTTC. Its protein is CASVDREHYGYTF.

The chain is built from TRBV27 and TRBJ1-3, with D unclear. CDR1 and CDR2 from the germline V gene are MNHEY and SMNVEV (reference sequence). The length of the CDR3 is 14 residues. With 10 bases removed from V and 8 bases from J, the gap between germline ends came to 21 bases. The CDR3 protein is CAINWARRGYTIYF. CDR3 nucleotide sequence: TGTGCCATTAACTGGGCCCGTCGAGGCTACACCATATATTTT.

The chain links TRBV4-1 to TRBJ2-6, with D hard to call. V lost 3 bases and J lost 1, with 13 bases in between. The CDR3 is 17 residues long. From germline, CDR1 is MGHRA and CDR2 YSYEKL. As DNA, the CDR3 is TGCGCCAGCAGCCACCCCAAGGACCTTTCTGGGGCCAACGTCCTGACTTTC. It codes for CASSHPKDLSGANVLTF.

V and J are TRBV7-3 and TRBJ1-6; no definite D call. This CDR3 comprises 14 residues. Trimming pared 5 bases from V and 7 bases from J, leaving 12 bases between. Germline-derived CDR1 and CDR2 are SGHTA and FQGTGA. DNA of the CDR3: TGTGCCAGCAGCCCAATCCCTGGCAATTCACCCCTCCACTTT. Protein sequence: CASSPIPGNSPLHF.

This clone came up a few times. The chain employs TRBV13 and TRBJ2-5, with TRBD1 matching 8 bases. The CDR3 runs 14 residues. V was pared by 2 bases and J by 2 bases, with 1 base of the junction left unmatched. Germline lookup yields CDR1 PRHDT and CDR2 FYEKMQ (reference sequence). Here the CDR3 DNA reads TGTGCCAGCAGCTTACGGACAGGGCAAGAGACCCAGTACTTC. Protein sequence: CASSLRTGQETQYF.

This clone was seen only a few times. The genes are TRBV5-6 and TRBJ2-2; no clear D. Per the germline V gene, CDR1 is SGHDT and CDR2 is YYEEEE. The CDR3 runs 15 residues. Trimming stripped 1 base from V and 1 base from J, with 8 bases between. The CDR3 nucleotides read TGTGCCAGCAGCTTGTGGGTCTTGAACACCGGGGAGCTGTTTTTT. Translation gives CASSLWVLNTGELFF.

This clone was seen a few times. The chain is built from TRBV20-1 and TRBJ2-3; tentative D call: TRBD2 (6 bases). The CDR3 length is 11 residues. V was shortened by 5 bases and J by 5 bases, with 8 bases between the two germline ends. Germline loops: CDR1 DFQATT, CDR2 SNEGSKA (reference sequence). The CDR3 protein is CSASGGDTQYF. For the CDR3, the DNA is TGCAGTGCTTCCGGGGGAGATACGCAGTATTTT.

The chain joins TRBV5-4 to TRBJ2-5; 14 bases map to TRBD2. The V and J ends lost 4 bases and 5 bases, in that order; junction bases with no gene match: 13. This CDR3 is 18 amino acids long. Germline V gene data show CDR1 as SGHNT and CDR2 as YYREEE (reference sequence). Here the CDR3 DNA reads TGTGCCAGCAGCCGTGGGACTAGCGGGGGCCCGTGGATTGAGACCCAGTACTTC. Protein product: CASSRGTSGGPWIETQYF.

The V call is TRBV6-5, the J call TRBJ2-3; 8 nucleotides line up with TRBD2. The CDR3 contains 15 residues. The J segment lost 4 bases and the V segment lost 5 bases, leaving 8 bases of the junction unmatched. Germline V gives CDR1 MNHEY, CDR2 SVGAGI. This CDR3 is CASSRRGGSSDTQYF. The DNA for the CDR3 is TGTGCCAGCAGTCGTCGCGGGGGGTCGTCAGATACGCAGTATTTT.

This clone was counted only a few times. A junction end diverges from the germline sequence, so it may reflect a read error. This chain links TRBV7-7 with TRBJ2-2; possibly TRBD2 for D (6 bases). Germline lookup yields CDR1 SSHAT and CDR2 FNYEAQ (reference sequence). This CDR3 has 18 amino acids. The CDR3 DNA reads as TGTGCTAGCAGCTTGAAACCCTCTTCCCGGGACTACACCGGGGAGCTGTTTTTT. Its translation: CASSLKPSSRDYTGELFF.

The genes are TRBV4-3 and TRBJ2-1; TRBD2 matches 8 bases. V lost 0 bases to trimming and J lost 4 bases; unmatched junction nucleotides: 5. The CDR3 has 16 residues. CDR1 is LGHNA, CDR2 YSLEER, per germline. The CDR3 protein is CASSQDGLAGYNEQFF. For the CDR3, the DNA is TGCGCCAGCAGCCAAGATGGCCTAGCGGGTTACAATGAGCAGTTCTTC.

The V gene is TRBV2, the J gene TRBJ1-1; 10 bases match TRBD1. CDR1 is SNHLY and CDR2 is FYNNEI in the germline V gene. CDR3 length equals 14 residues. The junction had 8 bases not matched to a gene; V was cut back by 7 bases and J by 6 bases. CDR3 amino acids: CASKWTGGRAEAFF. The CDR3 nucleotides are TGTGCCAGCAAATGGACAGGGGGAAGGGCTGAAGCTTTCTTT.

V gene TRBV27 combines with J gene TRBJ1-3; TRBD1 is a possible D gene (6 bases). CDR3 length equals 15 residues. Trimming cost V 6 bases and J 4 bases, with 16 bases left between them. Germline lookup yields CDR1 MNHEY and CDR2 SMNVEV (reference sequence). CDR3: CASRTSGAFGNTIYF. CDR3 DNA: TGTGCCAGCAGAACATCAGGGGCATTCGGAAACACCATATATTTT.

The chain uses TRBV7-9 and TRBJ2-3; D remains ambiguous. Germline V gene sequence: CDR1 SEHNR, CDR2 FQNEAQ (reference sequence). The CDR3 runs 13 residues. Trimming stripped 1 base from V and 5 bases from J, with 7 bases between. CDR3 loop: CASSLGPRDTQYF. In DNA form, the CDR3 reads TGTGCCAGCAGCTTAGGCCCCAGAGATACGCAGTATTTT.

The rearrangement uses TRBV7-6 and TRBJ2-3, with unresolved D. Deletions cut 0 bases from V and 1 base from J, with 5 bases between. Germline V lookup: CDR1 SGHVS, CDR2 FNYEAQ. This CDR3 comprises 14 residues. The chain's CDR3 is CASSLAIGTDTQYF. In nucleotides, the CDR3 is TGTGCCAGCAGCTTAGCGATTGGCACAGATACGCAGTATTTT.

The chain uses TRBV2 and TRBJ2-2; D possibly corresponds to TRBD2 (6 bases). V was shortened by 10 bases and J by 0 bases, with 15 bases between the two germline ends. The CDR3 length is 15 residues. The germline gives CDR1 SNHLY, CDR2 FYNNEI. In DNA form, the CDR3 reads TGTGCCACTTCCTGGGGACTTTCGAACACCGGGGAGCTGTTTTTT. Translated, it gives CATSWGLSNTGELFF.

The genes are TRBV2 and TRBJ2-1; 7 positions match TRBD2. CDR1 and CDR2 from the germline V gene are SNHLY and FYNNEI. The trim removed 7 bases at V and 5 bases at J, leaving 11 bases unmatched. This CDR3 spans 15 amino acids. The CDR3 sequence is CASKGGLAANNEQFF. The CDR3 bases are TGTGCCAGCAAGGGCGGGCTAGCGGCCAACAATGAGCAGTTCTTC.

The V and J genes are TRBV6-5 and TRBJ2-7; D not resolved. The V and J ends lost 2 bases and 7 bases respectively, with 21 bases between them. The CDR3 consists of 16 residues. Germline V gene sequence: CDR1 MNHEY, CDR2 SVGAGI. The CDR3 DNA reads TGTGCCAGCAGTTACGTGGCGGAACCCCCGAGGCGGGAGCAGTACTTC. This encodes CASSYVAEPPRREQYF.